A selection of T cell receptor beta chains follows, all from one sample in a study of PD-L1 blockade in urothelial cancer. Measured with immunoSEQ multiplex PCR; TCRdb has only the in-frame clones, and not every one. The data hold approximately 52,000 clones, with roughly 85% observed a single time. The input for sequencing was PBMCs, taken around atezolizumab (anti-PD-L1) treatment. Receptor source: a man aged 70-80 years with urothelial cancer. Both conserved end residues are part of each CDR3. D genes are given only for firm matches. Clone sizes are given selectively: once, few, many, or a class where the clone is expanded.

d_call	clone_size	cdr3_length	j_call	v_call	cdr3_nt	cdr3_aa
-	-	16	TRBJ2-3	TRBV5-6	TGTGCCAGCAGCTTGGATCGTGGAGGGGACACAGATACGCAGTATTTT	CASSLDRGGDTDTQYF
TRBD2	-	16	TRBJ2-5	TRBV9	TGTGCCAGCAGCGTAGGCGGGGGATCTGGGCAGGTGACCCAGTACTTC	CASSVGGGSGQVTQYF
-	-	13	TRBJ2-3	TRBV2	TGTGCCAGCAGTGTGGAGGGTGAGAGATACGCGTATTTT	CASSVEGERYAYF
-	-	14	TRBJ1-1	TRBV6-5	TGTGCCTCCTCAGTTCCGGGTTTGAACACTGAAGCTTTCTTT	CASSVPGLNTEAFF
-	-	14	TRBJ2-5	TRBV7-8	TGTGCCAGCAGCCGAGAGGACAGCGTAGAGACCCAGTACTTC	CASSREDSVETQYF
-	once	13	TRBJ1-1	TRBV7-7	TGTGCCAGCAGCTTGAGCGAGAACACTGAAGCTTTCTTT	CASSLSENTEAFF
-	-	14	TRBJ1-1	TRBV5-8	TGTGCCAGCAGCTTGAGCAGGGTTAACACTGAAGCTTTCTTT	CASSLSRVNTEAFF
TRBD1	once	17	TRBJ1-4	TRBV5-1	TGCGCCAGCAGCCCCGGACAGGGTAGGGTCGTGAATGAAAAACTGTTTTTT	CASSPGQGRVVNEKLFF
-	-	16	TRBJ1-2	TRBV5-6	TGTGCCAGCAGCTTGAGGGGCGGTCAATTTAACTATGGCTACACCTTC	CASSLRGGQFNYGYTF
TRBD1	-	16	TRBJ1-5	TRBV7-9	TGTGCCAGCAGCCCAGACAGGGGATTGCGAGATCAGCCCCAGCATTTT	CASSPDRGLRDQPQHF
-	-	17	TRBJ1-3	TRBV9	TGTGCCAGCAGCGTAGTTGACAGTCAGAGCTCTGGAAACACCATATATTTT	CASSVVDSQSSGNTIYF
-	-	14	TRBJ1-6	TRBV9	TGTGCCAGCAGCGTAGCGCAGGGGAATTCACCCCTCCACTTT	CASSVAQGNSPLHF
-	once	11	TRBJ1-4	TRBV6-1	TGTGCCAGCAGTGCGAATGAAAAACTGTTTTTT	CASSANEKLFF
TRBD2	-	18	TRBJ2-3	TRBV5-4	TGTGCCAGCCACCCCGGGACTAGCGGGCCCTCTAGCACAGATACGCAGTATTTT	CASHPGTSGPSSTDTQYF
-	-	14	TRBJ2-7	TRBV5-5	TGTGCCAGCAGCTTGTCACAGGGCTTCTACGAGCAGTACTTC	CASSLSQGFYEQYF
-	-	14	TRBJ1-5	TRBV19	TGTGCCAGTAGTATTGTAGGTCCAGGGCAGCCCCAGCATTTT	CASSIVGPGQPQHF
-	-	13	TRBJ2-1	TRBV5-1	TGCGCCAGCGGAGGGGTAGTCTACAATGAGCAGTTCTTC	CASGGVVYNEQFF
TRBD1	-	16	TRBJ2-7	TRBV25-1	TGTGCCAGCAGTGAAAAGGTCGGGCAGGGGGAATACGAGCAGTACTTC	CASSEKVGQGEYEQYF
-	-	15	TRBJ1-1	TRBV5-1	TGCGCCAGCAGCTGGGGGGGAGGGAGCGGCACTGAAGCTTTCTTT	CASSWGGGSGTEAFF
-	few	13	TRBJ1-4	TRBV18	TGTGCCAGCTCCCGGGTTTCGGAGGGGAAACTGTTTTTT	CASSRVSEGKLFF
-	-	23	TRBJ2-1	TRBV21-1	TGTGCCAGCAGCAAAGAACCAAGGGCCAGGATCCGCGGGACTAGCCTAACAAGCAATGAGCAGTTCTTC	CASSKEPRARIRGTSLTSNEQFF
TRBD1	few	16	TRBJ2-2	TRBV5-1	TGCGCCAGCAGCTTGGGAGGACAGGGGAACACCGGGGAGCTGTTTTTT	CASSLGGQGNTGELFF
TRBD2	-	15	TRBJ2-7	TRBV5-1	TGCGCCAGCACCCCCCTAGCGGGAGGCAACTACGAGCAGTACTTC	CASTPLAGGNYEQYF
TRBD1	-	13	TRBJ1-4	TRBV2	TGTGCCAGCAGACGGGACAGTTATGAAAAACTGTTTTTT	CASRRDSYEKLFF
-	-	13	TRBJ1-2	TRBV19	TGTGCCAGTACAAAGGGACTAAACTATGGCTACACCTTC	CASTKGLNYGYTF
-	-	19	TRBJ1-3	TRBV9	TGTGCCAGCAGCCGACTCGGGGAATCGGGGTTCCGCTCTGGAAACACCATATATTTT	CASSRLGESGFRSGNTIYF
-	-	12	TRBJ2-2	TRBV7-9	TGTGCCAGCAGCTTACCTGCCGGGGAGCTGTTTTTT	CASSLPAGELFF
-	-	17	TRBJ2-1	TRBV19	TGTGCCAGTAGTATATGGGGGGACGTAGGCCCCTACAATGAGCAGTTCTTC	CASSIWGDVGPYNEQFF
TRBD2	-	13	TRBJ2-3	TRBV6-6	TGTGCCAGTTGGGGCGGGGGGCTCGATACGCAGTATTTT	CASWGGGLDTQYF
TRBD1	-	15	TRBJ1-3	TRBV5-1	TGCGCCAGCAGCGGGACAGGGGGCTCTGGAAACACCATATATTTT	CASSGTGGSGNTIYF
-	-	15	TRBJ1-2	TRBV6-5	TGTGCCAGCAGTTACTCTTCACAGGGTAACTATGGCTACACCTTC	CASSYSSQGNYGYTF
-	few	11	TRBJ1-2	TRBV6-4	TGTGCCAGCAGTGACTCGCGCGGCTACACCTTC	CASSDSRGYTF
-	-	12	TRBJ2-3	TRBV29-1	TGCAGCGTTGGGGGCGGCACAGATACGCAGTATTTT	CSVGGGTDTQYF
TRBD1	-	13	TRBJ2-3	TRBV2	TGTGCCAGCAGGGGGACAGACACAGATACGCAGTATTTT	CASRGTDTDTQYF
TRBD2	medium-sized	17	TRBJ2-1	TRBV4-1	TGCGCCAGCAGCCAGCTCGGACTAGCGGGTGCGTACAATGAGCAGTTCTTC	CASSQLGLAGAYNEQFF
-	few	11	TRBJ1-1	TRBV13	TGTGCCAGCAGCTCCTACACTGAAGCTTTCTTT	CASSSYTEAFF
-	-	12	TRBJ1-1	TRBV10-2	TGCGCCAGCTGGACTGGTGACACTGAAGCTTTCTTT	CASWTGDTEAFF
-	-	13	TRBJ2-5	TRBV5-1	TGCGCCAGCAGCCCGGACAGCGACGAGACCCAGTACTTC	CASSPDSDETQYF